This T cell receptor beta chain was sequenced during a study of T cell responses to AZD1222 COVID-19 vaccine. The germline gives CDR1 LNHDA, CDR2 SQIVND (reference sequence). The CDR3 loop spans 15 amino acids. Between the trimmed V and J ends, which lost 1 base and 6 bases, there was a span of 12 bases. Sequenced by immunoSEQ multiplex PCR; TCRdb stores in-frame clones only, minus some. This table holds about 160,000 clones, less than 95% found once. Study results and limitations: Spike-specific TCR repertoires showed rising breadth and depth after two AZD1222 doses. In a largely white British group with more females than males, clonal diversity was possibly underestimated. Nearly half of spike-specific TCRs reportedly target variant regions that are unmutated in the B.1.351 and B.1.1.7 variants.

Remarks on this clone: Its antigen is not identified.

The sequence derives from an adult in good health. V and J are TRBV19 and TRBJ1-4, with D possibly being TRBD1 (5 bases). The sample in question was peripheral blood, obtained on day 0 of AZD1222 vaccination. The CDR3 region has the DNA TGTGCCAGTAGTATAGTCGGGGGGTTACATGAAAAACTGTTTTTT. Translation: CASSIVGGLHEKLFF.